This TCR beta chain is from a study of blood T cell repertoires in COVID-19. Looking at the study overall: Sources were T cells, B-cell-depleted T cells, or PBMCs; the material itself was cDNA or gDNA.

This clone occurred many times. Here immunoSEQ multiplex PCR was the method, and the copy in TCRdb shows in-frame clones only, minus some. The sample lists approximately 360,000 clones, nearly 90% seen once, with 6.5% in the top ten. Sequenced sample: peripheral blood. The source of this sequence is a man aged 18 to 30 with active or convalescent COVID-19.

The CDR3 coding sequence is TGTGCCAGCTCACCAGCTTTGGGCACCATGAACACTGAAGCTTTCTTT. Translating gives CASSPALGTMNTEAFF. J is TRBJ1-1 and V is TRBV18; unclear D gene. CDR3 length: 16 residues. The V end lost 2 bases, the J end lost 0 bases, and 13 bases lay between the germline ends. Per germline, CDR1 KGHSH and CDR2 LQKENI.